A single sample is the source of the 16 T cell receptor beta chains below, sequenced in a study of blood T cell repertoires in COVID-19. Some clones are missing from TCRdb's copy, which holds only in-frame ones; the method was immunoSEQ multiplex PCR. The sample records under 70,000 clones, about nine tenths being singletons. The sample consisted of peripheral blood. The receptors stem from a woman in her 70s with acute or convalescent COVID-19.

The table lists this clone with a count of one. The rearrangement uses TRBV4-2 and TRBJ2-3; 7 bases line up with TRBD1. The germline V gene has CDR1 LGHNA and CDR2 YNFKEQ. CDR3 length: 16 amino acids. The junction had 6 bases not matched to a gene; V was cut back by 3 bases and J by 0 bases. The CDR3 DNA reads TGTGCCAGCAGCCAGGCCACAGGGGCCAGCACAGATACGCAGTATTTT. Translating gives CASSQATGASTDTQYF.

The chain employs TRBV20-1 and TRBJ2-5, with 7 nucleotides matching TRBD2. Germline CDR1 is DFQATT and CDR2 is SNEGSKA (reference sequence). This CDR3 has 12 residues. V was pared by 3 bases and J by 3 bases, with 1 base of the junction left unmatched. CDR3 in amino acids: CSASRGEETQYF. The CDR3, as DNA: TGCAGTGCTAGTCGGGGGGAAGAGACCCAGTACTTC.

In its sample, this clone was seen a few times. The chain is built from TRBV2 and TRBJ1-1; 7 nucleotides match TRBD1. The germline V gene encodes CDR1 SNHLY and CDR2 FYNNEI. This CDR3 comprises 14 residues. Trimming at V came to 5 bases and at J to 3 bases, leaving 6 bases not matched to a gene. CDR3 region: CASSPGGRDTEAFF. The DNA for the CDR3 is TGTGCCAGCAGTCCAGGGGGAAGGGACACTGAAGCTTTCTTT.

CDR3 amino acids: CASSSDTGELFF. The CDR3 DNA sequence: TGTGCCAGCAGCTCAGACACCGGGGAGCTGTTTTTT. The rearrangement joins TRBV9 to TRBJ2-2; D uncertain. Germline loops: CDR1 SGDLS, CDR2 YYNGEE. The V gene lost 4 bases and the J gene lost 3 bases, with 4 bases spanning the gap. The CDR3 spans 12 residues.

This chain links TRBV5-6 with TRBJ2-5, with 8 bases matching TRBD1. The CDR3 consists of 16 residues. The ends lost 5 bases at V and 2 bases at J; junction bases unmatched: 11. Germline-derived CDR1 and CDR2 are SGHDT and YYEEEE. CDR3 amino acids: CASRFSGTGSQETQYF. In DNA form, the CDR3 reads TGTGCCAGCAGATTCTCCGGGACAGGATCTCAAGAGACCCAGTACTTC.

This chain joins TRBV7-2 and TRBJ1-1; D remains ambiguous. Germline V gives CDR1 SGHTA, CDR2 FQGNSA. The CDR3 is 14 amino acids. Trimming took off 4 bases at V and 3 bases at J, with 12 bases between the two ends. For the CDR3, the DNA is TGTGCCAGCAGCTCCCCCAACGGGTACACTGAAGCTTTCTTT. Its protein product is CASSSPNGYTEAFF.

The V call is TRBV25-1, the J call TRBJ2-5; the D gene is possibly TRBD1 (6 bases). Trimming cost V 7 bases and J 5 bases, with 14 bases left between them. Germline V gives CDR1 MGHDK, CDR2 SYGVNS. This CDR3 spans 13 amino acids. CDR3: CASTTGFGETQYF. Written as DNA, the CDR3 is TGTGCCAGCACAACAGGGTTCGGGGAGACCCAGTACTTC. The full variable domain, its missing parts supplied by reference TRBV25-1 and TRBJ2-5, is EADIYQTPRYLVIGTGKKITLECSQTMGHDKMYWYQQDPGMELHLIHYSYGVNSTEKGDLSSESTVSRIRTEHFPLTLESARPSHTSQYLCASTTGFGETQYFGPGTRLLVL.

This clone was recorded once. The rearrangement joins TRBV2 to TRBJ1-5, with 9 positions matching TRBD1. This CDR3 contains 15 residues. V gave up 9 bases and J gave up 3 bases; unmatched junction bases: 9. Germline V gives CDR1 SNHLY, CDR2 FYNNEI. The CDR3 DNA follows: TGTGCCAGTACCGAGCGGACAGGGGTCAATCAGCCCCAGCATTTT. Residues: CASTERTGVNQPQHF.

CDR3 nucleotide sequence: TGTGCCAGTAGGGACAGGGGGCGCGTCACTGAAGCTTTCTTT. Encoded protein: CASRDRGRVTEAFF. This chain joins TRBV19 and TRBJ1-1, with TRBD1 matching 11 bases. In germline, CDR1 is LNHDA, CDR2 SQIVND (reference sequence). The V segment lost 6 bases and the J segment 4 bases; nucleotides outside the gene matches: 4. The CDR3 spans 14 residues.

Comments on this clone: Compared with germline, one end of the junction differs, possibly owing to a read error. This chain joins TRBV7-8 and TRBJ1-5; tentatively, D is TRBD1 (5 bases). The germline V gene encodes CDR1 SGHVS and CDR2 FQNEAQ. The CDR3 covers 14 residues. CDR3 residues: CASRLGASNQPQHF. The CDR3, as DNA: TGTGCCAGCAGGTTAGGGGCCAGCAATCAGCCCCAGCATTTT. The whole variable domain, filled in from reference TRBV7-8 and TRBJ1-5, reads GAGVSQSPRYKVAKRGQDVALRCDPISGHVSLFWYQQALGQGPEFLTYFQNEAQLDKSGLPSDRFFAERPEGSVSTLKIQRTQQEDSAVYLCASRLGASNQPQHFGDGTRLSIL.

The chain is built from TRBV5-1 and TRBJ2-1; possibly TRBD2 for D (6 bases). Germline values: CDR1 SGHRS, CDR2 YFSETQ. V shed 0 bases and J shed 7 bases, with 17 bases lying between them. This CDR3 has 16 residues. This CDR3 is CASSLAPPGTENEQFF. The CDR3 DNA sequence: TGCGCCAGCAGCTTGGCCCCCCCCGGGACTGAGAATGAGCAGTTCTTC.

The V and J genes are TRBV18 and TRBJ1-5; TRBD1 matches 9 bases. CDR3 length: 16 residues. V shed 3 bases, J shed 3 bases, and the junction held 6 bases outside the gene matches. Germline values: CDR1 KGHSH, CDR2 LQKENI. The CDR3 loop reads CASSPAGTGINQPQHF. CDR3 nucleotide sequence: TGTGCCAGCTCACCCGCCGGGACAGGGATCAATCAGCCCCAGCATTTT. Full variable domain (outside the CDR3, taken from reference TRBV18 and TRBJ1-5): NAGVMQNPRHLVRRRGQEARLRCSPMKGHSHVYWYRQLPEEGLKFMVYLQKENIIDESGMPKERFSAEFPKEGPSILRIQQVVRGDSAAYFCASSPAGTGINQPQHFGDGTRLSIL.

The chain employs TRBV9 and TRBJ1-5, with D tentatively TRBD1 (6 bases). The CDR3 runs 13 residues. Germline V CDR1 and CDR2: SGDLS, YYNGEE. Trimming cost V 3 bases and J 4 bases, with 8 bases left between them. This CDR3 reads CASSEQGNQPQHF. The CDR3 region has the DNA TGTGCCAGCAGCGAACAGGGAAATCAGCCCCAGCATTTT.

The chain employs TRBV7-8 and TRBJ2-1, with 11 bases fitting TRBD2. The CDR3 is 14 residues long. The junction had 2 bases not matched to a gene; V was cut back by 5 bases and J by 5 bases. Germline assignment: CDR1 SGHVS and CDR2 FQNEAQ. The CDR3 protein is CASSPGLADNEQFF. The CDR3 bases are TGTGCCAGCAGCCCGGGACTAGCGGACAATGAGCAGTTCTTC.

The rearrangement uses TRBV30 and TRBJ2-1; the match to TRBD2 covers 7 bases. The germline gives CDR1 GTSNPN, CDR2 SVGIG (reference sequence). This CDR3 contains 15 residues. After removal of 2 bases from V and 3 bases from J, the junction contained 7 bases not matched to a gene. As DNA, the CDR3 is TGTGCCTGGAGTCTTGTAGGACTAGGCTACAATGAGCAGTTCTTC. It codes for CAWSLVGLGYNEQFF.

The CDR3 DNA reads TGTGCCAGCTCACCCCCGACAGGGGGCGCCCCTCAGGCCGGGGAGCTGTTTTTT. Encoded protein: CASSPPTGGAPQAGELFF. The chain has TRBV18 and TRBJ2-2, with 10 bases that match TRBD1. V lost 3 bases, J lost 6 bases, and 13 bases stayed unmatched. CDR1 is KGHSH and CDR2 is LQKENI in the germline V gene. The CDR3 runs 18 residues.